Here is one T cell receptor beta chain with its context. The CDR3 contains 18 residues. The V and J ends lost 4 bases and 5 bases, in that order; junction bases with no gene match: 11. Germline V lookup: CDR1 LNHNV, CDR2 YYDKDF (reference sequence). This record comes from a study of shared clonotypes between healthy human individuals. Naive CD8 cells lacked CD45RO and underwent positive selection for CCR7, leaving out terminally differentiated effector memory CD45RA+ cells. Measured with immunoSEQ multiplex PCR; TCRdb has only the in-frame clones, and not every one. The data show 600,000 or so clones, with about 98% seen just once and 0.3% held by the top ten.

V and J are TRBV15 and TRBJ2-1; the match to TRBD2 covers 13 bases. The receptor's source is a man aged 25 to 45 in good health. Sequencing input: naive CD8+ T cells sorted from blood. The CDR3 region is CATSKTGLAGRGHNEQFF. CDR3 bases: TGTGCCACCAGCAAAACGGGACTAGCGGGAAGGGGGCACAATGAGCAGTTCTTC. The variable domain in full, with the rest retrieved from reference TRBV15 and TRBJ2-1, is DAMVIQNPRYQVTQFGKPVTLSCSQTLNHNVMYWYQQKSSQAPKLLFHYYDKDFNNEADTPDNFQSRRPNTSFCFLDIRSPGLGDTAMYLCATSKTGLAGRGHNEQFFGPGTRLTVL.